This entry lists 6 T cell receptor beta chains sequenced from one sample in a study of radiation and T cells in renal cell carcinoma. Assay: immunoSEQ multiplex PCR; the TCRdb copy retains only in-frame clones and omits some. The table lists around 140,000 clones, roughly nine tenths of them singletons. Noted time point: baseline pretreatment blood. Treatment meaning: 15 Gy SBRT to primary tumor, nephrectomy 4 weeks later. The sample in question was blood, obtained from a patient whose treatment included radiotherapy and nephrectomy. These receptors came from a woman aged 70-85 years with renal cell carcinoma.

The chain couples TRBV6-4 to TRBJ2-1; TRBD2 matches 7 bases. Looked up from germline, CDR1 is MRHNA and CDR2 is SNTAGT. The CDR3 is made up of 16 amino acids. Trimming at V came to 4 bases and at J to 6 bases, leaving 12 bases not matched to a gene. In DNA, the CDR3 is TGTGCCAGCAGTGCCGTGTCGGGGAGGGCGGTCAATGAGCAGTTCTTC. This encodes CASSAVSGRAVNEQFF.

This clone has just one count. The chain carries TRBV30 and TRBJ2-7; D gene unclear. CDR1 and CDR2 (germline): GTSNPN, SVGIG (reference sequence). The CDR3 spans 15 residues. Trimming cost V 0 bases and J 2 bases, with 14 bases left between them. The CDR3 region has the DNA TGTGCCTGGAGTGTATCGCGGCAGATCGCCTACGAGCAGTACTTC. It specifies CAWSVSRQIAYEQYF.

The gene calls are TRBV11-3 and TRBJ2-5; 8 nucleotides agree with TRBD2. Germline values: CDR1 SGHNT, CDR2 YENEEA. V was pared by 2 bases and J by 0 bases, with 5 bases of the junction left unmatched. The CDR3 contains 16 residues. In DNA form, the CDR3 reads TGTGCCAGCAGCTTACACGGGAGGGGGAACCAAGAGACCCAGTACTTC. Its translation is CASSLHGRGNQETQYF. Variable domain in full (rest from reference TRBV11-3 and TRBJ2-5): EAGVVQSPRYKIIEKKQPVAFWCNPISGHNTLYWYLQNLGQGPELLIRYENEEAVDDSQLPKDRFSAERLKGVDSTLKIQPAELGDSAVYLCASSLHGRGNQETQYFGPGTRLLVL.

This rearrangement joins TRBV7-2 to TRBJ2-7, with 9 bases that match TRBD1. V lost 3 bases, J lost 12 bases, and 12 bases stayed unmatched. CDR3 length: 14 residues. CDR1 and CDR2 (germline): SGHTA, FQGNSA. The CDR3 bases are TGTGCCAGCAGCTTTAGCCCAGGGGACAGGGTAAGGTACTTC. Protein product: CASSFSPGDRVRYF.

The rearrangement joins TRBV4-2 to TRBJ2-1; 14 bases agree with TRBD2. J was trimmed by 9 bases and V by 5 bases; bases with no gene match: 9. Germline CDR1 reads LGHNA; CDR2 reads YNFKEQ. CDR3 length: 16 residues. CDR3 protein: CASSLGTSGGDAEQFF. The CDR3 DNA reads as TGTGCCAGCAGCTTAGGGACTAGCGGGGGAGATGCTGAGCAGTTCTTC.

The gene calls are TRBV5-1 and TRBJ1-2, with a weak D call TRBD1 (5 bases). This CDR3 spans 12 amino acids. The germline CDR1 and CDR2 sequences are SGHRS and YFSETQ. V lost 7 bases and J 9 bases, leaving 16 bases between the germline ends. Here the CDR3 DNA reads TGCGCCAGCCGGGGCGGGAATTGGCGCTACACCTTC. This gives the protein CASRGGNWRYTF.